The rows below give T cell receptor beta chains drawn from one sample of a study of blood T cell repertoires in COVID-19. Only in-frame clones appear in the TCRdb table, and some are missing; sequencing was by immunoSEQ multiplex PCR. The sample contains about 260,000 clones, roughly nine tenths of which appear only once. Sequencing was performed on peripheral blood. These receptor sequences come from a man in his fifties or sixties who had recovered from COVID-19. Both conserved end residues are part of each CDR3. A D gene is named only where the DNA matches it firmly.

j_call: TRBJ2-3
v_call: TRBV7-6
d_call: TRBD2
cdr3_aa: CASSQLAGGTTDTQYF
cdr3_nt: TGTGCCAGCAGCCAACTAGCGGGGGGGACCACAGATACGCAGTATTTT

j_call: TRBJ1-1
v_call: TRBV4-1
d_call: NA
cdr3_aa: CASSQERTGRAEAFF
cdr3_nt: TGCGCCAGCAGCCAAGAAAGAACCGGGAGGGCTGAAGCTTTCTTT

j_call: TRBJ1-5
v_call: TRBV7-2
d_call: NA
cdr3_aa: CASSLGTVSNQPQHF
cdr3_nt: TGTGCCAGCAGCTTAGGGACAGTCAGCAATCAGCCCCAGCATTTT

j_call: TRBJ1-2
v_call: TRBV7-2
d_call: NA
cdr3_aa: CASSLGAGATSYGYTF
cdr3_nt: TGTGCCAGCAGCTTAGGGGCAGGGGCGACCAGCTATGGCTACACCTTC

j_call: TRBJ2-5
v_call: TRBV5-1
d_call: NA
cdr3_aa: CASSSKTGEVETQYF
cdr3_nt: TGCGCCAGCAGCTCTAAAACAGGGGAGGTAGAGACCCAGTACTTC

j_call: TRBJ2-7
v_call: TRBV3-1/TRBV3-2
d_call: TRBD2
cdr3_aa: CASSQVRGAGEQYF
cdr3_nt: TGTGCCAGCAGCCAAGTGCGGGGGGCCGGCGAGCAGTACTTC

j_call: TRBJ2-7
v_call: TRBV4-2
d_call: NA
cdr3_aa: CASSQGSGQYEQYF
cdr3_nt: TGTGCCAGCAGCCAAGGGTCAGGGCAATACGAGCAGTACTTC

j_call: TRBJ2-1
v_call: TRBV13
d_call: TRBD2
cdr3_aa: CASSIGTSGGDEQFF
cdr3_nt: TGTGCCAGCAGCATCGGGACTAGCGGGGGCGATGAGCAGTTCTTC

j_call: TRBJ2-7
v_call: TRBV2
d_call: NA
cdr3_aa: CASRNPNTGHRIF
cdr3_nt: TGTGCCAGCAGAAACCCCAATACAGGGCACCGCATCTTC

j_call: TRBJ1-6
v_call: TRBV10-3
d_call: TRBD1
cdr3_aa: CAISEGQGNSYNSPLHF
cdr3_nt: TGTGCCATCAGTGAGGGACAGGGGAACTCCTATAATTCACCCCTCCACTTT